One and the same sample provided the 17 T cell receptor beta chains below, sequenced in a study of T cell responses to AZD1222 COVID-19 vaccine (dated by TCRdb to the early 2020s). In the paper's terms, the time point label means: baseline before first vaccination. The sample's treatment or condition label, decoded: meningococcal conjugate vaccine given as trial control. The library was generated by the immunoSEQ multiplex PCR assay. This is the immuneACCESS table as TCRdb keeps it, with only in-frame sequences that have V and J called. A part of the clones is gone; compared with another copy, unresolved V genes explain less than half, and the rest is unexplained. The sample has 210,000 or so clones on record, roughly 91% of them singletons. The top ten clones comprise more than 0.8% of the sample. Sample: peripheral blood, taken on day 0 of MenACWY control vaccination. The receptors were gathered from an adult in good health.

The chain uses TRBV30 and TRBJ2-3; D is undetermined. CDR1 GTSNPN and CDR2 SVGIG come from the germline V gene (reference sequence). CDR3 length equals 11 residues. Trimming took off 0 bases at V and 6 bases at J, with 4 bases between the two ends. CDR3 nucleotide sequence: TGTGCCTGGAGTGTAAGGGATACGCAGTATTTT. Translated, it gives CAWSVRDTQYF.

V gene TRBV6-6 combines with J gene TRBJ1-1, with 9 bases that match TRBD1. CDR3 length equals 13 residues. Trimming removed 11 bases from V and 8 bases from J; junction bases left unmatched: 12. Germline V gives CDR1 MNHNY, CDR2 SVGAGI (reference sequence). CDR3 residues: CASTGRDRVEAFF. DNA for the CDR3: TGTGCCTCTACAGGCCGGGACAGGGTAGAAGCTTTCTTT.

The CDR3 region is CAISAAAGTGNTEAFF. The CDR3 DNA follows: TGTGCCATCAGTGCGGCAGCCGGGACAGGGAACACTGAAGCTTTCTTT. This chain uses TRBV10-3 with TRBJ1-1; 8 bases align to TRBD1. The CDR3 consists of 16 residues. V lost 4 bases to trimming and J lost 1 base; unmatched junction nucleotides: 8. Germline CDR1 is ENHRY and CDR2 is SYGVKD.

The chain uses TRBV6-5 and TRBJ1-2, with D perhaps matching TRBD1 (6 bases). Trimming removed 6 bases at V and 8 bases at J, with 16 bases between. CDR1 and CDR2 (germline): MNHEY, SVGAGI. The CDR3 runs to 13 residues. The DNA of the CDR3 is TGTGCCAGCAGGCTACAGGGAGACGGAGGCTACACCTTC. It is translated as CASRLQGDGGYTF.

The genes are TRBV30 and TRBJ2-5; D gene uncertain. Germline loops: CDR1 GTSNPN, CDR2 SVGIG (reference sequence). This CDR3 has 13 amino acids. Between the trimmed V and J ends, which lost 0 bases and 4 bases, there was a span of 9 bases. For the CDR3, the DNA is TGTGCCTGGAGTGTACCCCACGGAGAGACCCAGTACTTC. Translating it yields CAWSVPHGETQYF.

The chain is built from TRBV9 and TRBJ1-1; 8 nucleotides line up with TRBD1. This CDR3 is built from 14 residues. CDR1 and CDR2 from the germline V gene are SGDLS and YYNGEE. V lost 2 bases to trimming and J lost 3 bases; unmatched junction nucleotides: 3. Written as DNA, the CDR3 is TGTGCCAGCAGCGTTTTGGACAGGGACACTGAAGCTTTCTTT. Protein: CASSVLDRDTEAFF.

V usage is TRBV19 and J usage is TRBJ1-1; no firm D call. The CDR3 length is 13 residues. Germline loops: CDR1 LNHDA, CDR2 SQIVND (reference sequence). V was pared by 5 bases and J by 4 bases, with 11 bases between. CDR3 protein: CASSLSWGTEAFF. The CDR3 DNA reads TGTGCCAGTAGTCTAAGCTGGGGCACTGAAGCTTTCTTT.

This chain joins TRBV3-1 (or the pseudogene TRBV3-2) and TRBJ1-6; TRBD1 agrees at 7 bases. CDR3 length equals 14 residues. Trimming at V came to 3 bases and at J to 7 bases, leaving 3 bases not matched to a gene. Germline lookup yields CDR1 LGHDT and CDR2 YNNKEL (reference sequence). CDR3 coding DNA: TGTGCCAGCAGCCACCCACAGGGGAATTCACCCCTCCACTTT. Encoded protein: CASSHPQGNSPLHF.

The V call is TRBV27, the J call TRBJ1-6; D is unclear. The CDR3 totals 12 residues. The germline V gene encodes CDR1 MNHEY and CDR2 SMNVEV (reference sequence). V lost 3 bases and J lost 7, with 4 bases in between. The CDR3 region has the DNA TGTGCCAGCAGTTTCCCCAATTCACCCCTCCACTTT. This encodes CASSFPNSPLHF.

The chain recombines TRBV5-1 with TRBJ1-3; TRBD1 matches 12 bases. The junction had 4 bases not matched to a gene; V was cut back by 3 bases and J by 3 bases. The CDR3 spans 16 residues. CDR1 and CDR2 (germline): SGHRS, YFSETQ. Here the CDR3 DNA reads TGCGCCAGCAGCTCGGGACAGGGGGCAGGTGGAAACACCATATATTTT. Protein sequence: CASSSGQGAGGNTIYF. The entire variable domain, with the rest obtained from reference TRBV5-1 and TRBJ1-3, is as follows: KAGVTQTPRYLIKTRGQQVTLSCSPISGHRSVSWYQQTPGQGLQFLFEYFSETQRNKGNFPGRFSGRQFSNSRSEMNVSTLELGDSALYLCASSSGQGAGGNTIYFGEGSWLTVV.

V gene TRBV19 combines with J gene TRBJ1-5, with D possibly matching TRBD1 (5 bases). The ends were cut back, 1 base at V and 3 bases at J, with 10 bases in the middle. CDR1 is LNHDA and CDR2 is SQIVND in the germline V gene (reference sequence). CDR3 length: 15 amino acids. The CDR3 DNA sequence: TGTGCCAGTAGTATAGTTTGGGGGAACAATCAGCCCCAGCATTTT. Its translation: CASSIVWGNNQPQHF.

The chain links TRBV18 to TRBJ2-4, with D tentatively TRBD2 (5 bases). The germline V gene encodes CDR1 KGHSH and CDR2 LQKENI. This CDR3 has 16 amino acids. The V gene lost 0 bases and the J gene lost 2 bases, with 11 bases spanning the gap. This CDR3 reads CASSPPWERSKNIQYF. CDR3 in DNA: TGTGCCAGCTCACCACCGTGGGAGAGGTCCAAAAACATTCAGTACTTC.

Worth noting for this clone: A junction boundary mismatches the germline segment, possibly from a read error. The chain employs TRBV28 and TRBJ1-1; D may be TRBD1 (6 bases). CDR3 length: 15 amino acids. Germline CDR1 and CDR2: MDHEN and SYDVKM. CDR3 sequence: CASNLIQGWNTEAFF. As DNA, the CDR3 is TGTGCCAGCAATTTAATACAGGGTTGGAACACTGAAGCTTTCTTT.

V gene TRBV27 combines with J gene TRBJ2-2, with 8 positions matching TRBD1. The CDR3 is made up of 15 amino acids. Germline CDR1 is MNHEY and CDR2 is SMNVEV (reference sequence). Trimming at V came to 6 bases and at J to 4 bases, leaving 7 bases not matched to a gene. CDR3 DNA: TGTGCCAGCAGGTCAGGGGGCGGTGGCACCGGGGAGCTGTTTTTT. Protein product: CASRSGGGGTGELFF.

V is TRBV5-1 and J is TRBJ2-1; maybe TRBD1 (6 bases). Trimming shortened V by 4 bases and J by 6 bases, and 8 bases separated the two germline ends. CDR3 length equals 12 residues. CDR1 is SGHRS and CDR2 is YFSETQ in the germline V gene. CDR3: CASSIQGNEQFF. The CDR3 DNA sequence: TGCGCCAGCAGCATACAGGGCAATGAGCAGTTCTTC. Drawing the rest from reference TRBV5-1 and TRBJ2-1, the complete variable domain is KAGVTQTPRYLIKTRGQQVTLSCSPISGHRSVSWYQQTPGQGLQFLFEYFSETQRNKGNFPGRFSGRQFSNSRSEMNVSTLELGDSALYLCASSIQGNEQFFGPGTRLTVL.

The rearrangement uses TRBV6-5 and TRBJ1-4, with TRBD1 as a possible D gene (6 bases). The V gene's germline CDR1 is MNHEY and CDR2 SVGAGI. The CDR3 is 15 residues long. V was cut by 6 bases and J by 7 bases, with 18 bases left in between. The CDR3 reads CASSPTQGTVEKLFF. DNA for the CDR3: TGTGCCAGCAGCCCCACCCAGGGGACTGTTGAAAAACTGTTTTTT.

The V gene is TRBV19, the J gene TRBJ1-1; D remains ambiguous. Trimming took 3 bases from V and 0 from J, leaving 8 bases between them. Germline CDR1 LNHDA, CDR2 SQIVND (reference sequence). The CDR3 has 14 residues. The CDR3 is CASSMRGVNTEAFF. The CDR3 bases are TGTGCCAGTAGTATGAGAGGCGTGAACACTGAAGCTTTCTTT.